Following are 14 T cell receptor beta chains from one sample sequenced in a study of blood T cell repertoires in COVID-19. Using immunoSEQ multiplex PCR, the repertoire was profiled, and TCRdb retains in-frame clones only, with some absent. This sample has 250,000 or so clones, with roughly 88% found just once. The sequenced sample consisted of PBMCs or T cells enriched from blood (not recorded which). These receptors were collected from a woman in her 40s who had been exposed to COVID-19.

The chain employs TRBV7-2 and TRBJ2-3; D unresolved. The germline V gene encodes CDR1 SGHTA and CDR2 FQGNSA. The CDR3 loop spans 16 amino acids. V was cut by 0 bases and J by 2 bases, with 12 bases left in between. CDR3 loop: CASSLASPQVTDTQYF. CDR3 DNA: TGTGCCAGCAGCTTAGCGTCCCCCCAGGTCACAGATACGCAGTATTTT.

This chain uses TRBV6-5 with TRBJ2-1, with 7 nucleotides matching TRBD2. Germline-derived CDR1 and CDR2 are MNHEY and SVGAGI. The CDR3 is 15 amino acids. V lost 6 bases and J lost 4; bases outside the gene matches: 9. CDR3 in DNA: TGTGCCAGCAGGGGGGGACTAACCCGTTACAATGAGCAGTTCTTC. Translation: CASRGGLTRYNEQFF.

V is TRBV6-2 or TRBV6-3 and J is TRBJ1-6; D might be TRBD1 (5 bases). The CDR3 sequence is 11 residues long. Trimming cost V 5 bases and J 14 bases, with 10 bases left between them. Germline loops: CDR1 MNHEY, CDR2 SVGEGT. CDR3 in DNA: TGTGCCAGCAGTACAGGAACAGCCCTCCACTTT. Translating gives CASSTGTALHF.

There are a few counts of this clone. At one boundary the junction diverges from the germline segment, which might be a read error. The chain joins TRBV7-3 to TRBJ2-7; 7 nucleotides match TRBD1. The CDR3 totals 13 residues. Per the germline V gene, CDR1 is SGHTA and CDR2 is FQGTGA. The CDR3 coding sequence is TGTGCCAGCAGGTTAAAGGGGACAGACGAGCAGTACTTC. It is translated as CASRLKGTDEQYF.

The genes are TRBV29-1 and TRBJ2-1; D might be TRBD2 (6 bases). Trimming took 8 bases from V and 0 from J, leaving 20 bases between them. CDR3 size: 16 residues. CDR1 is SQVTM and CDR2 is ANQGSEA in the germline V gene. CDR3 sequence reads: CSTPSRGRSSYNEQFF. The CDR3 coding sequence is TGCAGCACCCCCTCCCGGGGGAGGAGCTCCTACAATGAGCAGTTCTTC.

CDR3 coding DNA: TGTGCCAGCAGCCTTCTGGGGGGCGGGACAGAGGAAGAAAAACTGTTTTTT. As protein: CASSLLGGGTEEEKLFF. The chain joins TRBV5-8 to TRBJ1-4, with TRBD1 matching over 7 bases. Unmatched junction bases numbered 17, after V lost 4 bases and J lost 8 bases. Germline V gene lookup returns CDR1 SGHTS and CDR2 YDEGEE. This CDR3 contains 17 residues.

The chain couples TRBV19 to TRBJ1-5; a weak D match, TRBD1 (5 bases). CDR1 and CDR2 (germline): LNHDA, SQIVND (reference sequence). The germline V and J ends were trimmed by 4 bases and 5 bases, with 18 bases remaining between them. This CDR3 is 16 amino acids long. The CDR3 loop reads CASSKEGTANHQPQHF. CDR3 coding DNA: TGTGCCAGTAGTAAGGAGGGGACGGCGAACCATCAGCCCCAGCATTTT. Based on the CDR3 plus reference TRBV19 and TRBJ1-5, the full variable domain is DGGITQSPKYLFRKEGQNVTLSCEQNLNHDAMYWYRQDPGQGLRLIYYSQIVNDFQKGDIAEGYSVSREKKESFPLTVTSAQKNPTAFYLCASSKEGTANHQPQHFGDGTRLSIL.

The V gene is TRBV2, the J gene TRBJ2-1, with 9 bases lining up with TRBD2. V dropped 7 bases and J dropped 9; count of bases not matched to a gene: 13. The CDR3 runs 15 residues. Germline V gene data show CDR1 as SNHLY and CDR2 as FYNNEI. The CDR3 region is CASIGAVAGVGEQFF. DNA of the CDR3: TGTGCCAGCATCGGCGCGGTAGCGGGAGTAGGTGAGCAGTTCTTC.

This chain connects TRBV6-2 or TRBV6-3 to TRBJ1-2; D gene uncertain. The CDR3 sequence is 14 residues long. Trimming shortened V by 4 bases and J by 4 bases, and 13 bases separated the two germline ends. In germline, CDR1 is MNHEY, CDR2 SVGEGT. The CDR3 here is CASSSQALSYGYTF. The DNA for the CDR3 is TGTGCCAGCAGTTCGCAGGCCCTCAGCTATGGCTACACCTTC.

The chain couples TRBV5-6 to TRBJ2-7; 7 positions agree with TRBD1. CDR1 and CDR2 (germline): SGHDT, YYEEEE. The CDR3 sequence is 11 residues long. J was trimmed by 11 bases and V by 3 bases; bases with no gene match: 5. The CDR3 DNA reads TGTGCCAGCAGCTCACAGGGGTATGAGTACTTC. This sequence encodes CASSSQGYEYF.

The chain carries TRBV5-5 and TRBJ2-2; 7 nucleotides agree with TRBD1. V shed 0 bases and J 1 base; nucleotides not matched to a gene: 3. CDR3 length: 16 amino acids. Germline CDR1 is SGHKS and CDR2 is YYEKEE (reference sequence). In nucleotides, the CDR3 is TGTGCCAGCAGCTTGGATGGGACAGTGAACACCGGGGAGCTGTTTTTT. It specifies CASSLDGTVNTGELFF.

The V gene is TRBV11-3, the J gene TRBJ2-3, with 8 bases aligning to TRBD1. With 5 bases clipped from V and 1 base from J, the junction kept 8 bases outside the gene matches. The CDR3 runs 16 residues. CDR1 is SGHNT and CDR2 is YENEEA in the germline V gene. The CDR3 protein is CASSLQPGQGTDTQYF. CDR3 nucleotide sequence: TGTGCCAGCAGCCTGCAACCGGGACAGGGCACAGATACGCAGTATTTT.

The rearrangement joins TRBV7-2 to TRBJ2-3; 9 nucleotides line up with TRBD2. Germline V gives CDR1 SGHTA, CDR2 FQGNSA. J was trimmed by 6 bases and V by 3 bases; bases with no gene match: 16. The CDR3 is 18 residues long. In DNA form, the CDR3 reads TGTGCCAGCAGCTTCCCCCGACTAGCGGAATCCCACGGGGATACGCAGTATTTT. Its translation: CASSFPRLAESHGDTQYF.

This clone occurred once. V is TRBV6-2 or TRBV6-3 and J is TRBJ1-3; 9 bases match TRBD1. V lost 4 bases to trimming and J lost 2 bases; unmatched junction nucleotides: 3. From germline, CDR1 is MNHEY and CDR2 SVGEGT. There are 15 residues in the CDR3. CDR3 sequence reads: CASSSYRGPGNTIYF. DNA for the CDR3: TGTGCCAGCAGTTCATACAGGGGGCCTGGAAACACCATATATTTT.